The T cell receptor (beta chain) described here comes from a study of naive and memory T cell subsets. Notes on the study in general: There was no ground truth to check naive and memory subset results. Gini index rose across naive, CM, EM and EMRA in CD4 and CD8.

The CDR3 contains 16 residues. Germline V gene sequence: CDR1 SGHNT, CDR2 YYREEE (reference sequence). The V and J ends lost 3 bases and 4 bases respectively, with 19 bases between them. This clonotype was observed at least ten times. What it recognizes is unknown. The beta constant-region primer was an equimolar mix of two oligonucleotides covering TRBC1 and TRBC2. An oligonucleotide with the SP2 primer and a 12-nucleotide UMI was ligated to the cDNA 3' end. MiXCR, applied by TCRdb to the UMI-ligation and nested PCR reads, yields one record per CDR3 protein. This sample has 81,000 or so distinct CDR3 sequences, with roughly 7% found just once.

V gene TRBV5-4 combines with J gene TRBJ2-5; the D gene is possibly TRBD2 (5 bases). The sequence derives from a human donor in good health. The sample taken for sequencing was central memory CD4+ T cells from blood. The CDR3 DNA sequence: TGTGCCAGCAGCTCTTTTTCAAAGGGCCGGGGAGAGACCCAGTACTTC. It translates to CASSSFSKGRGETQYF.